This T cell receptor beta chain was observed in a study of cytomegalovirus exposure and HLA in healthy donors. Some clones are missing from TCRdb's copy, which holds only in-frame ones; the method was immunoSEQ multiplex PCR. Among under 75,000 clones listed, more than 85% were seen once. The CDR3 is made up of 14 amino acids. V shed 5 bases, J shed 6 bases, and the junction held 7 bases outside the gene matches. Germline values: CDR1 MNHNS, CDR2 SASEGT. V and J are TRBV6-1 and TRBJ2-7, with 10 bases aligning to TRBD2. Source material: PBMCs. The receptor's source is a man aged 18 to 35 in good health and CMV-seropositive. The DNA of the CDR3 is TGTGCCAGCAGTCTTCTAGCGGGAGACTCCGAGCAGTACTTC. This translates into CASSLLAGDSEQYF.